This record looks at one T cell receptor (beta chain) sequence and its context. The source of the sample is a study of T cells expressing NK-cell markers. Reprocessing the 5' RACE reads, TCRdb reports a single entry for every CDR3 protein and omits DNA. The sample's table shows over 250,000 distinct CDR3 sequences. Germline V lookup: CDR1 MNHNS, CDR2 SASEGT. This CDR3 spans 16 amino acids. The source material was blood T cells: a sorted CD56 or NKG2C T cell subset, CD4+ or CD8+ T cells, or bulk PBMC T cells (not recorded which). This clonotype was obtained from a woman aged 18 to 75 in good health. The genes are TRBV6-1 and TRBJ2-1; TCRdb's assignment of TRBD1 cannot be checked, as there is no DNA. The CDR3 spells CASTTLHGRAYNEQFF.